This T cell receptor beta chain comes out of a study of cytomegalovirus exposure and HLA in healthy donors. Study summary: Among about 200 million T cells, an earlier analysis found approximately 110 million unique TCR beta sequences.

The study sampled nominally healthy donors, though unrecorded immune exposures were likely. The PCR contained 60 Vbeta and 13 Jbeta primers. Method: immunoSEQ multiplex PCR; TCRdb's copy keeps in-frame clones and lacks some. This repertoire includes around 140,000 clones. Study-level points and caveats: In a later analysis, V- and J-gene trimming of beta chains associated with a DCLRE1C missense variant, replicated independently.

Regarding this clone: Its cognate antigen is unknown.

The CDR3 has 14 amino acids. Trimming pared 4 bases from V and 3 bases from J, leaving 13 bases between. The germline V gene has CDR1 SQVTM and CDR2 ANQGSEA. The material sequenced was PBMCs. J is TRBJ2-1 and V is TRBV29-1; D is possibly TRBD2 (5 bases). This clonotype was sampled from a woman younger than 35 in good health and CMV-seronegative. The CDR3: CSVGMSGYYNEQFF. The CDR3 DNA reads as TGCAGCGTTGGGATGAGCGGTTACTACAATGAGCAGTTCTTC.